This T cell receptor beta chain was identified during a study of OX40 agonist ivuxolimab in advanced cancers. Looking at the study overall: The mean age was roughly 60 years, ranging from roughly 23 to 90, with around four fifths of participants male. Three patients had partial responses: one hepatocellular carcinoma, two cutaneous melanoma. The study, taken as a whole, reports: CD4+ and CD8+ blood T cells expanded clonally by week 6 at 0.1 to 3.0 mg/kg.

Some clones are missing from TCRdb's copy, which holds only in-frame ones; the method was immunoSEQ multiplex PCR. Counted here are some 69,000 clones, over 60% occurring once; the ten biggest clones make up around 2.3%. This clone was observed a single time. Its target is unknown. This CDR3 spans 18 amino acids. V dropped 2 bases and J dropped 1 base, with 16 bases sitting between them. Sampling times: baseline, cycle 4 day 1, cycle 7 day 1. The chain links TRBV5-3 to TRBJ1-6; TRBD1 might be the D (6 bases). TRBV5-3 counts as an open reading frame of uncertain function. This TCR was recovered from an adult with an advanced solid tumor such as melanoma, head and neck, liver or kidney cancer. The specimen was CD4+ or CD8+ T cells sorted from blood, collected in a trial of the OX40 agonist ivuxolimab. The DNA for the CDR3 is TGTGCCAGAAGCTTTACGCAGGGGATCGGGTCCTATAATTCACCCCTCCACTTT. Translation: CARSFTQGIGSYNSPLHF.